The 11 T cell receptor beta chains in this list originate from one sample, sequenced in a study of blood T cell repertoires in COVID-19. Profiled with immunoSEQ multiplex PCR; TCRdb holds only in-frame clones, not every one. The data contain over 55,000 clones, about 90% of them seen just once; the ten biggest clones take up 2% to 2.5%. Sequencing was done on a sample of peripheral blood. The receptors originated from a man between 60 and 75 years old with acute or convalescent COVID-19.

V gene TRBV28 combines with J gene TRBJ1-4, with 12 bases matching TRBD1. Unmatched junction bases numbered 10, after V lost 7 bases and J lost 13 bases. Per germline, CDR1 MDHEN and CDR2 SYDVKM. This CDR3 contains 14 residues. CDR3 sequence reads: CASKPGQGAVGLFF. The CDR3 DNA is TGTGCCAGCAAACCGGGACAGGGGGCTGTGGGACTGTTTTTT. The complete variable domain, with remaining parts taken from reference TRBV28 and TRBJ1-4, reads DVKVTQSSRYLVKRTGEKVFLECVQDMDHENMFWYRQDPGLGLRLIYFSYDVKMKEKGDIPEGYSVSREKKERFSLILESASTNQTSMYLCASKPGQGAVGLFFGSGTQLSVL.

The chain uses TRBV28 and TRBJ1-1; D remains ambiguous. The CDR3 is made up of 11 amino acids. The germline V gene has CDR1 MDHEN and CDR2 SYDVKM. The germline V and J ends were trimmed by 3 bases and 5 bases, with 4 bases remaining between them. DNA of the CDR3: TGTGCCAGCAGTTTTCGGACTGAAGCTTTCTTT. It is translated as CASSFRTEAFF.

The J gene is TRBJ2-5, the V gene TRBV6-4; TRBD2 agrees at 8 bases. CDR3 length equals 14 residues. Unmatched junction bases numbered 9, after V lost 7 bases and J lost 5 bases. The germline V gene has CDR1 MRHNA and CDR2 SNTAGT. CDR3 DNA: TGTGCCAGCACCCGGGGGGGGTTTTGGGAGACCCAGTACTTC. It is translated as CASTRGGFWETQYF.

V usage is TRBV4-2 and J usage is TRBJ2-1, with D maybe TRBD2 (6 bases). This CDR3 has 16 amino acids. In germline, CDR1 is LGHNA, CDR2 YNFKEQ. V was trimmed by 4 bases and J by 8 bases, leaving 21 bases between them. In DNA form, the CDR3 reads TGTGCCAGCAGCCTAAGGCAAAGGCGGGATACAGATGAGCAGTTCTTC. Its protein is CASSLRQRRDTDEQFF.

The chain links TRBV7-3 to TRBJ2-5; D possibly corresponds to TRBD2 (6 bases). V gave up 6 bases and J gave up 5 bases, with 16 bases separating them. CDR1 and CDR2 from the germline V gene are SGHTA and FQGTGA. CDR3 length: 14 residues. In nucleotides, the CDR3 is TGTGCCAGCAGGGAAAGGAGGGGCCGGGAGACCCAGTACTTC. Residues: CASRERRGRETQYF.

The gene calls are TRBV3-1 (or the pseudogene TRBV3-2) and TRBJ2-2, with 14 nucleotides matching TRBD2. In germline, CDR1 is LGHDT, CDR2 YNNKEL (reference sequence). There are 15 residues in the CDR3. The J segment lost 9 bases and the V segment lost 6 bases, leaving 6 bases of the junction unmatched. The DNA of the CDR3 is TGTGCCAGCAGTCCGGGACTAGCGGGAGTCCGGGAGCTGTTTTTT. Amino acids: CASSPGLAGVRELFF.

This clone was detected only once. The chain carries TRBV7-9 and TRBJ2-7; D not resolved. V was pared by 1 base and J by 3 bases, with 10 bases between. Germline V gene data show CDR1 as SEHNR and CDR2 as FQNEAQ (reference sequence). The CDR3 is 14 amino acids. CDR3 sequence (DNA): TGTGCCAGCAGCTTAGGTTCGGGTGGCTACGAGCAGTACTTC. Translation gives CASSLGSGGYEQYF.

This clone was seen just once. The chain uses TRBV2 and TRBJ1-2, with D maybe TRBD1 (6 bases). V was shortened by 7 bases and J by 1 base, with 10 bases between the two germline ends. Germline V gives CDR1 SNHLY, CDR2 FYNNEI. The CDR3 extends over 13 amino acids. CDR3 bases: TGTGCCAGCAAGACAGGCAATAACTATGGCTACACCTTC. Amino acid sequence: CASKTGNNYGYTF.

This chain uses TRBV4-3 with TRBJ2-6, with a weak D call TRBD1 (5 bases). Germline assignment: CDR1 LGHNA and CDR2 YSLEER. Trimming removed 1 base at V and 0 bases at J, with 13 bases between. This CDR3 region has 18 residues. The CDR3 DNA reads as TGCGCCAGCAGCCAAGTAAAGGGGTTGGGCTCTGGGGCCAACGTCCTGACTTTC. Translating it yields CASSQVKGLGSGANVLTF.

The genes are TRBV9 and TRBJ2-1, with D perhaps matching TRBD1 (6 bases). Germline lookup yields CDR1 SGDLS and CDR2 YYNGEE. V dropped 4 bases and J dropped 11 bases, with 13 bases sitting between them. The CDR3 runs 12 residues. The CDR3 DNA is TGTGCCAGCAGCTTCCGGGGACAAAAGCAGTTCTTC. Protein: CASSFRGQKQFF.

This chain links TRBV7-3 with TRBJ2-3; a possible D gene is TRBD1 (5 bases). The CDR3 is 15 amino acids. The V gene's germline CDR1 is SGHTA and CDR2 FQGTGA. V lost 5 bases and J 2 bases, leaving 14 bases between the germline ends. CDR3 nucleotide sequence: TGTGCCAGCAGCCCCGTGGGGCTACCCACAGATACGCAGTATTTT. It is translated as CASSPVGLPTDTQYF.